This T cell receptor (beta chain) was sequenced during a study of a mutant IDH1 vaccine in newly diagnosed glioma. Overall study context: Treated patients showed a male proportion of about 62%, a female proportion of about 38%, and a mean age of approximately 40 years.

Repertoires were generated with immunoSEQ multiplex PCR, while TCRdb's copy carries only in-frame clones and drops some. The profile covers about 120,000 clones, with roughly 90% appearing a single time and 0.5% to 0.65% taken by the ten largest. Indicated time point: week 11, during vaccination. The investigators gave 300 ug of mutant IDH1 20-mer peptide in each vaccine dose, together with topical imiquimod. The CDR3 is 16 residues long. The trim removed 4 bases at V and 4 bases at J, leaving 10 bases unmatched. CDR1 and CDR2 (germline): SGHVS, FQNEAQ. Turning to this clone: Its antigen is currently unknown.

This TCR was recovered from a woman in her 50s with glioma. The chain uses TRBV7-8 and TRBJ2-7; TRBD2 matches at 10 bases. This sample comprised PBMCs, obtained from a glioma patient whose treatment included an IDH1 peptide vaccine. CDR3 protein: CASSWFSSGSDYEQYF. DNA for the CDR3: TGTGCCAGCAGCTGGTTCTCTAGCGGGAGCGATTACGAGCAGTACTTC.